This is a list of T cell receptor beta chains from one sample in a study of monozygotic twins with inflammatory bowel disease. TCRdb reanalyzed the 5' RACE reads, giving one entry per CDR3 protein sequence and no DNA. The sample table includes more than 75,000 distinct CDR3 sequences. The sample comprised blood. Receptors were obtained from a human donor with ulcerative colitis or Crohn's disease, or a healthy co-twin of an affected twin (not recorded which). Both conserved end residues are part of each CDR3.

TRBV7-3	TRBJ2-3	CASSQSGFRGGRGDTQYF
TRBV7-8	TRBJ2-3	CASSPGRGGREQYF
TRBV5-6	TRBJ1-5	CASSLDGDYSNQPQHF
TRBV5-1	TRBJ2-2	CASSFRGTPGELFF
TRBV4-1	TRBJ2-1	CASSQAGEANEQFF
TRBV5-1	TRBJ1-3	CASSLGPGRSSGNTIYF
TRBV20-1	TRBJ1-1	CSASFLQGRGPEAFF
TRBV20-1	TRBJ1-4	CSAPRTPGREKLFF
TRBV29-1	TRBJ2-5	CSVEVGLVGSQYF
TRBV20-1	TRBJ1-2	CSARDPRVEGYTF
TRBV10-2	TRBJ1-1	CASSRGNKDTEAFF
TRBV20-1	TRBJ2-5	CSARDTVEGAGETQYF
TRBV23-1	TRBJ2-3	CASSQRDRGLEDADTQYF
TRBV7-2	TRBJ2-1	CASSLSFYEQFF
TRBV10-3	TRBJ1-1	CAISGPTAEHSNTEAFF
TRBV12-3/TRBV12-4	TRBJ1-1	CASSLRNTEAFF
TRBV6-2/TRBV6-3	TRBJ1-4	CASTLAGVGKLFF
TRBV20-1	TRBJ2-2	CSARVPGQLNTGELFF
TRBV10-2	TRBJ1-2	CASSDLYGTGLNYGYTF
TRBV5-1	TRBJ2-6	CASSLGASGANVLTF